A single sample is the source of the 27 T cell receptor beta chains below, sequenced in a study of early T cells in non-severe SARS-CoV-2 infection. TCRdb reanalysed the 5' RACE reads using MiXCR and keeps one entry per CDR3 protein. This sample carries approximately 77,000 distinct CDR3 sequences, roughly 4.7% of them seen once, and the ten largest clones take under 8%. The material was whole blood, obtained at baseline. The receptors originated from an adult who was a healthcare worker with PCR-confirmed SARS-CoV-2 infection or an uninfected control (not recorded which).

This clonotype was seen many times. The chain uses TRBV29-1 and TRBJ2-2; D is perhaps TRBD1 (7 bases). Deletions cut 1 base from V and 1 base from J, with 10 bases between. This CDR3 has 15 residues. Germline CDR1 is SQVTM and CDR2 is ANQGSEA. The CDR3 coding sequence is TGCAGCGTTGAAGGCGGGGACAGGAACACCGGGGAGCTGTTTTTT. This codes for CSVEGGDRNTGELFF.

This clonotype was observed many times. J is TRBJ2-1 and V is TRBV28, with D tentatively TRBD1 (6 bases). Trimming removed 6 bases at V and 3 bases at J, with 12 bases between. From germline, CDR1 is MDHEN and CDR2 SYDVKM. The CDR3 spans 14 residues. The CDR3 sequence: CASSPDSYYNEQFF. CDR3 bases: TGTGCCAGCAGCCCGGACAGCTACTACAATGAGCAGTTCTTC.

At least ten counts were recorded for this clonotype. The V gene is TRBV20-1, the J gene TRBJ2-3; TRBD2 matches 9 bases. The CDR3 is made up of 14 amino acids. CDR1 and CDR2 from the germline V gene are DFQATT and SNEGSKA (reference sequence). V lost 6 bases and J lost 4; bases outside the gene matches: 8. This chain's CDR3 is CSALSGRGADTQYF. The CDR3 nucleotides are TGCAGTGCCCTTAGCGGGAGAGGGGCAGATACGCAGTATTTT.

This clonotype was seen many times. The V gene is TRBV27, the J gene TRBJ2-2; possibly TRBD1 for D (5 bases). Germline CDR1 is MNHEY and CDR2 is SMNVEV (reference sequence). The CDR3 sequence is 14 residues long. The V end was cut by 2 bases, the J end by 7 bases, with 11 bases between. CDR3: CASSLQGADGELFF. CDR3 nucleotide sequence: TGTGCCAGCAGTTTACAAGGGGCGGACGGGGAGCTGTTTTTT.

This clonotype was seen at least ten times. The rearrangement uses TRBV16 and TRBJ2-3; 10 nucleotides line up with TRBD2. CDR3 size: 18 residues. After removal of 2 bases from V and 0 bases from J, the junction contained 8 bases not matched to a gene. The germline gives CDR1 KGHSY, CDR2 FQNENV. CDR3 amino acids: CASSQVLSGRSSTDTQYF. The CDR3 DNA sequence: TGTGCCAGCAGCCAAGTCCTTAGCGGGAGGAGTAGCACAGATACGCAGTATTTT.

This chain joins TRBV28 and TRBJ1-1; 10 bases agree with TRBD1. Germline V gene data show CDR1 as MDHEN and CDR2 as SYDVKM. With V trimmed by 5 bases and J by 0 bases, 9 bases remained unmatched. The CDR3 loop spans 17 amino acids. The CDR3 region is CASSLLGTGEVNTEAFF. CDR3 DNA sequence: TGTGCCAGCAGTCTTCTCGGGACAGGGGAGGTGAACACTGAAGCTTTCTTT.

This clonotype was seen at least ten times. The chain is built from TRBV27 and TRBJ2-6, with D hard to call. Germline V lookup: CDR1 MNHEY, CDR2 SMNVEV (reference sequence). This CDR3 spans 15 amino acids. V was trimmed by 3 bases and J by 0 bases, leaving 6 bases between them. CDR3 nucleotide sequence: TGTGCCAGCAGTTTGTGGGGCTCTGGGGCCAACGTCCTGACTTTC. Amino acid sequence: CASSLWGSGANVLTF.

This clonotype was detected only a few times. The chain is built from TRBV27 and TRBJ1-1, with D hard to call. Trimming took 4 bases from V and 1 from J, leaving 7 bases between them. The CDR3 spans 13 residues. From germline, CDR1 is MNHEY and CDR2 SMNVEV (reference sequence). CDR3 sequence: CASSYERNTEAFF. CDR3 coding DNA: TGTGCCAGCAGTTATGAACGGAACACTGAAGCTTTCTTT.

In this sample, this clonotype turned up many times. V gene TRBV7-6 combines with J gene TRBJ2-2; TRBD2 might be the D (5 bases). Trimming pared 5 bases from V and 1 base from J, leaving 11 bases between. The CDR3 has 15 amino acids. Looked up from germline, CDR1 is SGHVS and CDR2 is FNYEAQ. The CDR3 reads CASSVTRGNTGELFF. The CDR3 DNA is TGTGCCAGCAGCGTCACCCGGGGGAACACCGGGGAGCTGTTTTTT. Using reference TRBV7-6 and TRBJ2-2 for the parts outside the CDR3, the full variable domain is GAGVSQSPRYKVTKRGQDVALRCDPISGHVSLYWYRQALGQGPEFLTYFNYEAQQDKSGLPNDRFSAERPEGSISTLTIQRTEQRDSAMYRCASSVTRGNTGELFFGEGSRLTVL.

The chain couples TRBV28 to TRBJ2-2, with D perhaps matching TRBD1 (6 bases). V shed 2 bases and J shed 1 base, with 8 bases lying between them. In germline, CDR1 is MDHEN, CDR2 SYDVKM. CDR3 length: 15 amino acids. The CDR3 is CASSLTGRNTGELFF. Here the CDR3 DNA reads TGTGCCAGCAGTTTAACAGGGAGGAACACCGGGGAGCTGTTTTTT.

This clonotype was recorded many times. V is TRBV7-9 and J is TRBJ1-1; D is unclear. Germline CDR1 SEHNR, CDR2 FQNEAQ (reference sequence). V lost 4 bases and J lost 6, with 12 bases in between. The CDR3 spans 13 residues. The DNA for the CDR3 is TGTGCCAGCAGCTCCCAGCCGGCCGCTGAAGCTTTCTTT. It is translated as CASSSQPAAEAFF.

This clonotype has a handful of counts. The chain employs TRBV9 and TRBJ2-1; D is unresolved. The germline V gene has CDR1 SGDLS and CDR2 YYNGEE. V was clipped by 4 bases and J by 8 bases, with 16 bases between them. The CDR3 sequence is 14 residues long. The CDR3, as DNA: TGTGCCAGCAGCCCCCTGACCCCCCTGGATGAGCAGTTCTTC. Translating gives CASSPLTPLDEQFF.

This clonotype was observed many times. The chain carries TRBV12-3 or TRBV12-4 and TRBJ1-1, with D perhaps matching TRBD1 (6 bases). The CDR3 contains 14 residues. Trimming removed 5 bases at V and 8 bases at J, with 18 bases between. CDR3 in DNA: TGTGCCAGCAGTCGCGGGACACTCTCAAAGGAAGCTTTCTTT. This gives the protein CASSRGTLSKEAFF.

J is TRBJ1-1 and V is TRBV27; D is perhaps TRBD1 (5 bases). Germline CDR1 reads MNHEY; CDR2 reads SMNVEV (reference sequence). CDR3 length equals 13 residues. The ends were cut back, 4 bases at V and 2 bases at J, with 8 bases in the middle. In DNA form, the CDR3 reads TGTGCCAGCAGTTCCCGGGGCAACACTGAAGCTTTCTTT. It codes for CASSSRGNTEAFF.

The V gene is TRBV29-1, the J gene TRBJ2-7; 9 nucleotides agree with TRBD1. Trimming took 4 bases from V and 3 from J; bases not matched to a gene: 7. This CDR3 has 14 residues. Germline V gene data show CDR1 as SQVTM and CDR2 as ANQGSEA. CDR3 sequence (DNA): TGCAGCGTTGTAACACGGGACAGGGTCTACGAGCAGTACTTC. This gives the protein CSVVTRDRVYEQYF.

The sample holds many counts of this clonotype. This chain joins TRBV30 and TRBJ2-7, with D unclear. From germline, CDR1 is GTSNPN and CDR2 SVGIG (reference sequence). The CDR3 has 12 amino acids. The V end lost 0 bases, the J end lost 3 bases, and 6 bases lay between the germline ends. CDR3 in DNA: TGTGCCTGGAGTGTACGACGCTACGAGCAGTACTTC. This translates into CAWSVRRYEQYF. Looking up the rest from reference TRBV30 and TRBJ2-7 gives the full variable domain: SQTIHQWPATLVQPVGSPLSLECTVEGTSNPNLYWYRQAAGRGLQLLFYSVGIGQISSEVPQNLSASRPQDRQFILSSKKLLLSDSGFYLCAWSVRRYEQYFGPGTRLTVT.

This clonotype was observed at least ten times. The rearrangement links TRBV5-5 to TRBJ2-7, with D possibly TRBD1 on 5 matching bases. Between the trimmed V and J ends, which lost 6 bases and 1 base, there was a span of 14 bases. The CDR3 runs to 14 residues. CDR1 and CDR2 from the germline V gene are SGHKS and YYEKEE (reference sequence). The CDR3 region is CASTFGAASYEQYF. DNA of the CDR3: TGTGCCAGCACCTTTGGGGCAGCTTCCTACGAGCAGTACTTC.

This clonotype was seen many times. The rearrangement uses TRBV6-1 and TRBJ2-7, with 8 bases matching TRBD2. CDR1 is MNHNS, CDR2 SASEGT, per germline. The CDR3 extends over 15 amino acids. V was pared by 2 bases and J by 4 bases, with 7 bases of the junction left unmatched. The CDR3 DNA is TGTGCCAGCAGTGAACGGACTAGCCGCGGGTACGAGCAGTACTTC. This sequence encodes CASSERTSRGYEQYF.

This clonotype was picked up many times. J is TRBJ1-4 and V is TRBV20-1; 7 bases fit TRBD1. Germline V gives CDR1 DFQATT, CDR2 SNEGSKA (reference sequence). This CDR3 spans 13 amino acids. Unmatched junction bases numbered 8, after V lost 6 bases and J lost 7 bases. CDR3 DNA sequence: TGCAGTGCAGAGAGGGGGCAGAGTGAAAAACTGTTTTTT. Protein sequence: CSAERGQSEKLFF.

The table lists this clonotype with many counts. The V call is TRBV20-1, the J call TRBJ2-1, with TRBD1 matching over 7 bases. V lost 6 bases and J lost 8; bases outside the gene matches: 7. The CDR3 runs 12 residues. Germline CDR1 is DFQATT and CDR2 is SNEGSKA (reference sequence). The CDR3 DNA reads as TGCAGTGCAGACACAGGGGTCGATGAGCAGTTCTTC. Encoded protein: CSADTGVDEQFF.

This clonotype was counted at least ten times. This chain connects TRBV12-3 or TRBV12-4 to TRBJ1-1; perhaps TRBD1 as D (6 bases). The CDR3 runs to 19 residues. V lost 7 bases and J 3 bases, leaving 30 bases between the germline ends. CDR3 region: CASTPGVTGADLGYTEAFF. CDR3 DNA: TGTGCCAGCACCCCGGGGGTGACAGGTGCTGACCTTGGGTACACTGAAGCTTTCTTT.

This clonotype showed up many times. The V and J genes are TRBV29-1 and TRBJ2-1; TRBD2 aligns across 7 bases. In germline, CDR1 is SQVTM, CDR2 ANQGSEA. The CDR3 has 15 amino acids. V trimming: 4 bases; J trimming: 0 bases; junction bases outside the gene matches: 6. CDR3 sequence reads: CSVVGLAVSYNEQFF. CDR3 bases: TGCAGCGTTGTAGGGCTAGCGGTCTCCTACAATGAGCAGTTCTTC.

The table lists this clonotype with a few counts. The chain uses TRBV11-1 and TRBJ2-3, with 8 bases lining up with TRBD2. Germline V lookup: CDR1 SGHAT, CDR2 FQDESV (reference sequence). V shed 10 bases, J shed 1 base, and the junction held 10 bases outside the gene matches. This CDR3 spans 15 amino acids. CDR3 region: CATRSPLAGTDTQYF. The CDR3 DNA reads TGTGCCACACGATCACCACTAGCGGGCACAGATACGCAGTATTTT.

This clonotype was detected only a few times. The CDR3 DNA reads TGTGCCAGCAGCCAAGTGGCCGGGACAGAAGGATGGGATACGCAGTATTTT. Protein: CASSQVAGTEGWDTQYF. The V and J genes are TRBV4-2 and TRBJ2-3; 7 bases are shared with TRBD1. Germline V gene lookup returns CDR1 LGHNA and CDR2 YNFKEQ. The V gene end was trimmed by 1 base and the J gene end by 6 bases; junction bases not matched to a gene: 13. The CDR3 has 17 residues.

The gene calls are TRBV18 and TRBJ1-1, with D possibly TRBD1 on 5 matching bases. Germline-derived CDR1 and CDR2 are KGHSH and LQKENI. The CDR3 spans 13 residues. Deletions cut 4 bases from V and 1 base from J, with 7 bases between. The CDR3 protein is CASSLQENTEAFF. As DNA, the CDR3 is TGTGCCAGCTCACTACAGGAGAACACTGAAGCTTTCTTT. Looking up the rest from reference TRBV18 and TRBJ1-1 gives the full variable domain: NAGVMQNPRHLVRRRGQEARLRCSPMKGHSHVYWYRQLPEEGLKFMVYLQKENIIDESGMPKERFSAEFPKEGPSILRIQQVVRGDSAAYFCASSLQENTEAFFGQGTRLTVV.

This clonotype came up many times. The chain is built from TRBV19 and TRBJ1-5, with D hard to call. V shed 5 bases and J shed 2 bases, with 7 bases lying between them. The CDR3 has 13 amino acids. Germline V CDR1 and CDR2: LNHDA, SQIVND (reference sequence). CDR3 protein: CASSYSGNQPQHF. CDR3 DNA sequence: TGTGCCAGTAGTTATAGCGGCAATCAGCCCCAGCATTTT. The complete variable domain, with remaining parts taken from reference TRBV19 and TRBJ1-5, reads DGGITQSPKYLFRKEGQNVTLSCEQNLNHDAMYWYRQDPGQGLRLIYYSQIVNDFQKGDIAEGYSVSREKKESFPLTVTSAQKNPTAFYLCASSYSGNQPQHFGDGTRLSIL.

The table lists this clonotype with a few counts. The rearrangement uses TRBV6-1 and TRBJ2-7; D gene unclear. CDR3 length equals 16 residues. Germline lookup yields CDR1 MNHNS and CDR2 SASEGT. Trimming removed 0 bases from V and 0 bases from J, with 12 bases in between. CDR3 DNA sequence: TGTGCCAGCAGTGAAGCATCGGCAGCGAGCTCCTACGAGCAGTACTTC. Its protein product is CASSEASAASSYEQYF.